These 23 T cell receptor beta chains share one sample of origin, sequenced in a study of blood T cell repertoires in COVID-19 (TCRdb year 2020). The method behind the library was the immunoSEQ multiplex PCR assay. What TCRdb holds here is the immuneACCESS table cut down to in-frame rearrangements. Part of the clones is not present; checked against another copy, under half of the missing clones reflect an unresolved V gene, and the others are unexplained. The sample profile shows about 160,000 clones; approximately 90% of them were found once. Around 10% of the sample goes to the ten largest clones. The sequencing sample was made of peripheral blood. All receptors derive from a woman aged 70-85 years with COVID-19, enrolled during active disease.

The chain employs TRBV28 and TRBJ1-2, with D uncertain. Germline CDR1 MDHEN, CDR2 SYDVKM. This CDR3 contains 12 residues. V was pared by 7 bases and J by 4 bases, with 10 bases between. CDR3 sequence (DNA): TGTGCCAGCACTACCTCGCTCTATGGCTACACCTTC. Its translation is CASTTSLYGYTF.

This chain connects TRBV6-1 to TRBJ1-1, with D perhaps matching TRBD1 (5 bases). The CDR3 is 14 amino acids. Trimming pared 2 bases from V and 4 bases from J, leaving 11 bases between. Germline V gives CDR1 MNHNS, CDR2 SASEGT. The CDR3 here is CASSEQGGSTEAFF. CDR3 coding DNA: TGTGCCAGCAGTGAACAGGGAGGTAGCACTGAAGCTTTCTTT.

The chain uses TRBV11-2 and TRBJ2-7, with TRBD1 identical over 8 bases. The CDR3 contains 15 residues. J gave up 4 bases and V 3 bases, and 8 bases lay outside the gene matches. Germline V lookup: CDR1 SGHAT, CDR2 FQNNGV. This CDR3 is CASSFAGTGFYEQYF. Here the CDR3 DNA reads TGTGCCAGCAGCTTCGCCGGGACAGGTTTTTACGAGCAGTACTTC.

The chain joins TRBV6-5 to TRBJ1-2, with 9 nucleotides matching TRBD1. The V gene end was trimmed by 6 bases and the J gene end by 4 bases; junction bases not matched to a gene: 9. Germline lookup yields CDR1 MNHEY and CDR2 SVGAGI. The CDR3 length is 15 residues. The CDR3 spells CASRVVQGAGYGYTF. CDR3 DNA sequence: TGTGCCAGCAGGGTCGTACAGGGGGCCGGCTATGGCTACACCTTC.

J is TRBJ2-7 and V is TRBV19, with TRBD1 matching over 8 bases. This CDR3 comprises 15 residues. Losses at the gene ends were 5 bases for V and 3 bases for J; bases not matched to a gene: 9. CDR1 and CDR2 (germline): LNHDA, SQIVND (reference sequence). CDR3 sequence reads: CASSSRTGQGYEQYF. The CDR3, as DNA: TGTGCCAGTAGTTCCCGGACAGGGCAGGGCTACGAGCAGTACTTC.

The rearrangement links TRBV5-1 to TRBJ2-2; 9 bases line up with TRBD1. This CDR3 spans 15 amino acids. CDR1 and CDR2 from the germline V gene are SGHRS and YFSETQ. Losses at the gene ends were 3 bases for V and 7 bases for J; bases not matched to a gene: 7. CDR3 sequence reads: CASSSVPGQGGELFF. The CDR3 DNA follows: TGCGCCAGCAGCTCGGTCCCGGGACAGGGCGGGGAGCTGTTTTTT. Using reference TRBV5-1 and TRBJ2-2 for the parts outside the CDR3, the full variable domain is KAGVTQTPRYLIKTRGQQVTLSCSPISGHRSVSWYQQTPGQGLQFLFEYFSETQRNKGNFPGRFSGRQFSNSRSEMNVSTLELGDSALYLCASSSVPGQGGELFFGEGSRLTVL.

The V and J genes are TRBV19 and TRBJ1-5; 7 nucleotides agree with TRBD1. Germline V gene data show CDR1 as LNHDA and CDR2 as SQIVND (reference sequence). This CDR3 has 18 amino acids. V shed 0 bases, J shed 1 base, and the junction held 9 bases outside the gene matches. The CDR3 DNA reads TGTGCCAGTAGTATAGAACACCTTAGGGGGCGAAGCAATCAGCCCCAGCATTTT. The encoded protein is CASSIEHLRGRSNQPQHF. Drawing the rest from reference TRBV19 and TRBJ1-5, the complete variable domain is DGGITQSPKYLFRKEGQNVTLSCEQNLNHDAMYWYRQDPGQGLRLIYYSQIVNDFQKGDIAEGYSVSREKKESFPLTVTSAQKNPTAFYLCASSIEHLRGRSNQPQHFGDGTRLSIL.

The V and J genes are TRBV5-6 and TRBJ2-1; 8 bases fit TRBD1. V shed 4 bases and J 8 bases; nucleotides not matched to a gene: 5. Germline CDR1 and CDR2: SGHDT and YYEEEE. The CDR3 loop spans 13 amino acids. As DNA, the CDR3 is TGTGCCAGCAGCGTGGACAGGGTCCATGAGCAGTTCTTC. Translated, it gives CASSVDRVHEQFF.

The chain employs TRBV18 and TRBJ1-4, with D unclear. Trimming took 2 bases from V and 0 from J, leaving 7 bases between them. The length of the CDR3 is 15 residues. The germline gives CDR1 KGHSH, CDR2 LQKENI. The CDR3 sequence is CASSPNVATNEKLFF. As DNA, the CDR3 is TGTGCCAGCTCACCAAATGTAGCAACTAATGAAAAACTGTTTTTT.

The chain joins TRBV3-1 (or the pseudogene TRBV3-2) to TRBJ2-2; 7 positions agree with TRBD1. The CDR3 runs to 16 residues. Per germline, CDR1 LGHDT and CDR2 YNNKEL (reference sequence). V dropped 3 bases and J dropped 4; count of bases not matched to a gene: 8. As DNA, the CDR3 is TGTGCCAGCAGCCATGACAGGGTTCGTATCACCGGGGAGCTGTTTTTT. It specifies CASSHDRVRITGELFF.

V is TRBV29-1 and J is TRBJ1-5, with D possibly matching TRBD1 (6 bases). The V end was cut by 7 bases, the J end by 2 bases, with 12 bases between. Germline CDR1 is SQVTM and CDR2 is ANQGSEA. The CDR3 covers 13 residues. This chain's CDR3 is CSAQGWGNQPQHF. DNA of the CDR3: TGCAGCGCACAGGGATGGGGCAATCAGCCCCAGCATTTT.

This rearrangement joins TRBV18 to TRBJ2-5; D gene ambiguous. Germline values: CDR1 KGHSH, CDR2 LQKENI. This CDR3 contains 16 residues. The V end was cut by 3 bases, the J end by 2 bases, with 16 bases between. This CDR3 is CASSPGLALIQETQYF. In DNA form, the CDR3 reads TGTGCCAGCTCACCCGGGTTGGCTTTGATACAAGAGACCCAGTACTTC.

Here the CDR3 DNA reads TGCGCCAGCAGCCAAGATATAGGGCAGGGTGGCCAGCCCCAGCATTTT. This sequence encodes CASSQDIGQGGQPQHF. The chain has TRBV4-1 and TRBJ1-5; D may be TRBD1 (5 bases). The CDR3 is made up of 16 amino acids. Trimming left V 0 bases short and J 7 bases short, with 16 bases between. CDR1 and CDR2 from the germline V gene are MGHRA and YSYEKL.

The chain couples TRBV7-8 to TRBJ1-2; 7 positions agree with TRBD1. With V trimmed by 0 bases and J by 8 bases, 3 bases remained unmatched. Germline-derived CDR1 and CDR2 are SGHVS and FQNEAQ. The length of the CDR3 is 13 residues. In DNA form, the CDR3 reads TGTGCCAGCAGCTTAGCGAGAGGGGGCGGCTACACCTTC. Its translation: CASSLARGGGYTF. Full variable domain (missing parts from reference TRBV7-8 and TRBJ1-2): GAGVSQSPRYKVAKRGQDVALRCDPISGHVSLFWYQQALGQGPEFLTYFQNEAQLDKSGLPSDRFFAERPEGSVSTLKIQRTQQEDSAVYLCASSLARGGGYTFGSGTRLTVV.

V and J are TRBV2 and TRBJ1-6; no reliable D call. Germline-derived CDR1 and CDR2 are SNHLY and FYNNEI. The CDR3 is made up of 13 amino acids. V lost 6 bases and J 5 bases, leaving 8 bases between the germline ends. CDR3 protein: CASRGQDNSPLHF. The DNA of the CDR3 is TGTGCCAGCAGGGGTCAGGATAATTCACCCCTCCACTTT.

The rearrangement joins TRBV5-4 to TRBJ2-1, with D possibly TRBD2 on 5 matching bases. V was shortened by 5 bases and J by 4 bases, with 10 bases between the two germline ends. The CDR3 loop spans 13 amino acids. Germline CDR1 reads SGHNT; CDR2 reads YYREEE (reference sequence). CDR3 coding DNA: TGTGCCAGCAGATCGGACTCATACAATGAGCAGTTCTTC. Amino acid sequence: CASRSDSYNEQFF. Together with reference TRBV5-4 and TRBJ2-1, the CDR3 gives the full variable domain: ETGVTQSPTHLIKTRGQQVTLRCSSQSGHNTVSWYQQALGQGPQFIFQYYREEENGRGNFPPRFSGLQFPNYSSELNVNALELDDSALYLCASRSDSYNEQFFGPGTRLTVL.

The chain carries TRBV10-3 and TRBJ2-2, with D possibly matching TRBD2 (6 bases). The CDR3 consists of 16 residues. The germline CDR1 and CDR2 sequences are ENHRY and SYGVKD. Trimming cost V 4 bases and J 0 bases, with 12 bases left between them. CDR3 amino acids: CAISARWGANTGELFF. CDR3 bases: TGTGCCATCAGTGCCCGCTGGGGGGCGAACACCGGGGAGCTGTTTTTT.

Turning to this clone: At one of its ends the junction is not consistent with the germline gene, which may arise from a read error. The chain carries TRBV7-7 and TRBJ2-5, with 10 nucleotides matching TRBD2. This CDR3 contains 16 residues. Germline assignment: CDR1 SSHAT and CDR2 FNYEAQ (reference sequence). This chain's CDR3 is CASSSGRLAGEETQYF. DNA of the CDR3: TGTGCTAGCAGCTCCGGGAGGCTAGCGGGGGAAGAGACCCAGTACTTC.

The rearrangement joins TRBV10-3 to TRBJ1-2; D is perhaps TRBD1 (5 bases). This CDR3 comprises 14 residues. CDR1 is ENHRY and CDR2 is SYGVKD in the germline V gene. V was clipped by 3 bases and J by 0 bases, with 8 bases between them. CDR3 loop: CAISDTTANYGYTF. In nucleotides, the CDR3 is TGTGCCATCAGTGACACGACAGCTAACTATGGCTACACCTTC.

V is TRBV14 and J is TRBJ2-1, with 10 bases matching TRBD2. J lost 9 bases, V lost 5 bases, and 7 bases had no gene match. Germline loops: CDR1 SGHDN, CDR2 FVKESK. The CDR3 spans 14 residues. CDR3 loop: CASSSRLAGGEQFF. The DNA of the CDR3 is TGTGCCAGCAGCTCCCGACTAGCGGGTGGTGAGCAGTTCTTC.

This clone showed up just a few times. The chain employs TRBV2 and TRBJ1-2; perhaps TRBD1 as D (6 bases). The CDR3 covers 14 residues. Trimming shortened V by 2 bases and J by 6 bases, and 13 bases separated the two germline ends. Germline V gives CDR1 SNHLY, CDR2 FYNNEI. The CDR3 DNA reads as TGTGCCAGCAGTGAAAGCGGCAGGGGAAATGGCTACACCTTC. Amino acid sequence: CASSESGRGNGYTF.

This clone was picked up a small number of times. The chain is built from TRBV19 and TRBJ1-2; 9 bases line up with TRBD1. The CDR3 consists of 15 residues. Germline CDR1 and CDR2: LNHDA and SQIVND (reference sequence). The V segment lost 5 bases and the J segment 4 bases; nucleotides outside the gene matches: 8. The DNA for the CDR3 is TGTGCCAGTAGTGTTAGTTCACAGGGGGCCTATGGCTACACCTTC. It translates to CASSVSSQGAYGYTF.

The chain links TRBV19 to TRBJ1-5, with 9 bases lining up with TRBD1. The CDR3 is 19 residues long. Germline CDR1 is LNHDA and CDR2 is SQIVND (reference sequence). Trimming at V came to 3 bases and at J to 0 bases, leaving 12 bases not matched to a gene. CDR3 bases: TGTGCCAGTAGTATCCTCGAGGGACAGGGCGACTTTAGCAATCAGCCCCAGCATTTT. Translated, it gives CASSILEGQGDFSNQPQHF.